Included here is one TCR beta chain sequence, with context. Antigen specificity is unknown. This record comes from a study of cytomegalovirus exposure and HLA in healthy donors. Germline CDR1 LNHDA, CDR2 SQIVND (reference sequence). Unmatched junction bases numbered 8, after V lost 7 bases and J lost 4 bases. The CDR3 contains 15 residues. 13 Jbeta primers and 60 Vbeta primers were used for the PCR. TCRdb's table, derived via immunoSEQ multiplex PCR, lists solely in-frame clones and lacks some. Of 85,000 to 130,000 clones listed, approximately 85% are singletons. Study results and caveats: Later work found most CMV-associated TCR beta chains apparently HLA-restricted. Across donors, sequencing depth was assumed by presence/absence analyses to be roughly uniform. By HLA locus, TCR association rates varied in a later analysis, with DRB1 showing the most and HLA-C the fewest. Some highly shared sequence variants likely arose as a pipeline artifact.

The chain carries TRBV19 and TRBJ2-3; 10 bases map to TRBD1. The specimen was PBMCs. The TCR sequence derives from a man in his forties or fifties in good health and CMV-seronegative. The CDR3 DNA reads TGTGCCAGTACCGAGGGACAGGGGTCCGCAGATACGCAGTATTTT. Residues: CASTEGQGSADTQYF.